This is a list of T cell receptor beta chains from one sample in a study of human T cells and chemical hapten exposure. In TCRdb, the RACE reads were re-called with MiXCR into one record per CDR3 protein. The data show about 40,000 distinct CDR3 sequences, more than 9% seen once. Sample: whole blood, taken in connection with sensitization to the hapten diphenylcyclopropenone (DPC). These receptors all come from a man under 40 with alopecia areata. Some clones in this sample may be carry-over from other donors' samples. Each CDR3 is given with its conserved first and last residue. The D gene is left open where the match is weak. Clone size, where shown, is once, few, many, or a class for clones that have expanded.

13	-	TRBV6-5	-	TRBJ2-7	TGTGCCAGCAGTCGGACAGTTGCCTCCGAGCAGTACTTC	CASSRTVASEQYF
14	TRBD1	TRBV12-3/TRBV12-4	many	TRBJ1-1	TGTGCCAGCAGCAACGGACAGGACAACACTGAAGCTTTCTTT	CASSNGQDNTEAFF
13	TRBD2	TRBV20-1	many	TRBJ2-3	TGCAGTGCAAGAGCGGGAGGAGGATCTACGCAGTATTTT	CSARAGGGSTQYF
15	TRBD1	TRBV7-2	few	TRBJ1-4	TGTGCCAGCAGCTTACCGGGACAGGGTTATGAAAAACTGTTTTTT	CASSLPGQGYEKLFF
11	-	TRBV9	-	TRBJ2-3	TGTGCCAGCAGCAGTGGAGGGGCGCAGTATTTT	CASSSGGAQYF
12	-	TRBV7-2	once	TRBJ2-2	TGTGCCAGCAGCTCCAGGGTCGGGGAGCTGTTTTTT	CASSSRVGELFF
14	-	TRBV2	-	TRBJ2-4	TGTGCCAGCAGTGAAATCTACCCTAAAAACATTCAGTACTTC	CASSEIYPKNIQYF
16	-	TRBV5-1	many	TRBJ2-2	TGCGCCAGCAGCTCTGGACGGACCTCGAACACCGGGGAGCTGTTTTTT	CASSSGRTSNTGELFF
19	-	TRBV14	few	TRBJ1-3	TGTGCCAGCAGCCAAGACAACCGCCCGGGGCCGCTCTCTGGAAACACCATATATTTT	CASSQDNRPGPLSGNTIYF
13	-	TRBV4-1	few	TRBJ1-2	TGCGCCAGCAGCCAAGAGCCGTACTATGGCTACACCTTC	CASSQEPYYGYTF
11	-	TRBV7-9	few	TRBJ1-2	TGTGCCAGCAGTTCCAACTATGGCTACACCTTC	CASSSNYGYTF
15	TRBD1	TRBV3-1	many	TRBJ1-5	TGTGCCAGCAGCCAAGCTACAGGGGGGAATCAGCCCCAGCATTTT	CASSQATGGNQPQHF
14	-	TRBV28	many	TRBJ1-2	TGTGCCAGCAGTTTCCCAGGGACCTTTTATGGCTACACCTTC	CASSFPGTFYGYTF
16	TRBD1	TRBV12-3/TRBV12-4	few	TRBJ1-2	TGTGCCAGCAGGGAGGGCCAGGGGGCCCGGTCAGGGGGCTACACCTTC	CASREGQGARSGGYTF
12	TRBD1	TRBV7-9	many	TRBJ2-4	TGTGCCAGCAGCTTAGGGGACAGGGGTGCGTACTTC	CASSLGDRGAYF
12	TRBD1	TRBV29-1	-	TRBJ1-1	TGCAGCGGTGGGACAGGGATCACTGAAGCTTTCTTT	CSGGTGITEAFF
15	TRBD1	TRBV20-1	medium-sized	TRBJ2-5	TGCAGTGCTAGCCGGGACAGCGATACCCAAGAGACCCAGTACTTC	CSASRDSDTQETQYF
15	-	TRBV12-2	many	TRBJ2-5	TGTGCAAGTCGCTTACCGGGACACCTCGAAGAGACCCAGTACTTC	CASRLPGHLEETQYF
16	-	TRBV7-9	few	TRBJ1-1	TGTGCCAGCAGCTTTCCGGTGGGGGCCGGTGGCACTGAAGCTTTCTTT	CASSFPVGAGGTEAFF
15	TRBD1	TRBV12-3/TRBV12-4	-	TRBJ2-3	TGTGCCAGCAGTTTGGGACAGGTCGGCACAGATACGCAGTATTTT	CASSLGQVGTDTQYF
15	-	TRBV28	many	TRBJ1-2	TGTGCCAGCAGCCTAGGCGGGGCTATGGCCTATGGCTACACCTTC	CASSLGGAMAYGYTF
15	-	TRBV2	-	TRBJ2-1	TGTGCCAGCAGTGGTGGGGGCTACGCCTACAATGAGCAGTTCTTC	CASSGGGYAYNEQFF
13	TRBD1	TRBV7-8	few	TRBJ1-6	TGTGCCAGCAGCCTAGGACAGGCTTCACCCCTCCACTTT	CASSLGQASPLHF
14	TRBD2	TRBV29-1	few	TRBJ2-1	TGCAGCGCTACGGGACTAGCGGGGGTTGGTGAGCAGTTCTTC	CSATGLAGVGEQFF
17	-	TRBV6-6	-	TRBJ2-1	TGTGCCAGCAGTTACTCCTGGGACATAGGCTCCTACAATGAGCAGTTCTTC	CASSYSWDIGSYNEQFF